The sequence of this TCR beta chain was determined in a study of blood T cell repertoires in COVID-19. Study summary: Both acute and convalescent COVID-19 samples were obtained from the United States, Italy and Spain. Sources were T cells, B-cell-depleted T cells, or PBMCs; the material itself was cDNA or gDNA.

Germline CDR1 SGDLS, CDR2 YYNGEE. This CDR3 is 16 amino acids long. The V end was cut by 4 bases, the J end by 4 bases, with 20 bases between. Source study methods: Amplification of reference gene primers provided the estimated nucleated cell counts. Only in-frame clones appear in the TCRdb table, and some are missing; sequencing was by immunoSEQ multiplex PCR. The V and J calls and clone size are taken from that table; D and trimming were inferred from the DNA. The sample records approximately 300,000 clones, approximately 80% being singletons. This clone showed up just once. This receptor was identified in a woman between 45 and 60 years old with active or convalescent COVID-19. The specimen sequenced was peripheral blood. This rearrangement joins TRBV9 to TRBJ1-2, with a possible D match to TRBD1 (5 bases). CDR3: CASSPSGTGIFYGYTF. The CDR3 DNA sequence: TGTGCCAGCAGCCCCAGCGGGACGGGAATTTTCTATGGCTACACCTTC.